This entry lists 3 T cell receptor beta chains sequenced from one sample in a study of cytomegalovirus exposure and HLA in healthy donors. The PCR contained 60 Vbeta and 13 Jbeta primers. Profiling relied on immunoSEQ multiplex PCR, and the TCRdb table lists in-frame clones only, not all of them. The table includes over 95,000 clones, roughly 69% detected once. The sequenced sample was PBMCs. The receptors were sampled from a human donor in good health.

J is TRBJ2-7 and V is TRBV7-2; the match to TRBD2 covers 8 bases. There are 17 residues in the CDR3. Per germline, CDR1 SGHTA and CDR2 FQGNSA. The V segment lost 2 bases and the J segment 0 bases; nucleotides outside the gene matches: 9. DNA of the CDR3: TGTGCCAGCAGCTTACGCCTGCAGCGGGGGATCTCCTACGAGCAGTACTTC. Amino acids: CASSLRLQRGISYEQYF.

The rearrangement links TRBV6-4 to TRBJ2-3; D remains unclear. The CDR3 runs 13 residues. Deletions cut 10 bases from V and 4 bases from J, with 15 bases between. Germline lookup yields CDR1 MRHNA and CDR2 SNTAGT. The CDR3 DNA sequence: TGTGCCACTCTCTCGATCCGCGCAGATACGCAGTATTTT. It specifies CATLSIRADTQYF.

The CDR3: CAWRAGGLSREQFF. The CDR3 DNA sequence: TGTGCCTGGAGGGCGGGGGGGCTCTCTCGGGAGCAGTTCTTC. The chain employs TRBV30 and TRBJ2-1, with 9 nucleotides matching TRBD2. Trimming removed 3 bases from V and 10 bases from J; junction bases left unmatched: 10. The CDR3 has 14 residues. The V gene's germline CDR1 is GTSNPN and CDR2 SVGIG (reference sequence). The full variable domain, its missing parts supplied by reference TRBV30 and TRBJ2-1, is SQTIHQWPATLVQPVGSPLSLECTVEGTSNPNLYWYRQAAGRGLQLLFYSVGIGQISSEVPQNLSASRPQDRQFILSSKKLLLSDSGFYLCAWRAGGLSREQFFGPGTRLTVL.